One T cell receptor beta chain is described in this entry. Antigen unknown. The germline gives CDR1 SGHVS, CDR2 FQNEAQ. V lost 1 base to trimming and J lost 9 bases; unmatched junction nucleotides: 10. The CDR3 has 16 amino acids. cDNA serving as the sequencing template came from extracted, reverse transcribed RNA. Using immunoSEQ multiplex PCR, the repertoire was profiled, and TCRdb retains in-frame clones only, with some absent. Here the sample spans tens of thousands of clones, about 45% being singletons. This sample was included in a study of CD8+ T cells in alopecia areata. Across the whole study: Tofacitinib treatment spanned 6 to 18 months, with 6 months off drug afterward.

Study-level points and caveats: TCRs were shared less clearly across patients than in mice, possibly for HLA-related reasons.

The chain has TRBV7-8 and TRBJ2-1, with TRBD1 matching 9 bases. The receptor comes from a human donor with alopecia areata. This specimen consisted of CD8+ T cells sorted from blood, obtained at week 0. The CDR3, as DNA: TGTGCCAGCAGCTTAGTCGCTGGGGACAGGGTGGGTGAGCAGTTCTTC. Residues: CASSLVAGDRVGEQFF.